Listed here are 20 T cell receptor beta chains from one sample, sequenced in a study of a mutant IDH1 vaccine in newly diagnosed glioma. Their antigens are not known. This table comes from immunoSEQ multiplex PCR, and its TCRdb copy is limited to in-frame clones, with some not included. The sample lists around 30,000 clones, roughly 80% occurring once. The time point: week 35, safety follow-up. Every vaccine dose comprised 300 ug of mutant IDH1 20-mer peptide plus topical imiquimod. Sequencing used PBMCs, obtained from a glioma patient whose treatment included an IDH1 peptide vaccine. These receptors all come from a woman between 18 and 30 years old with glioma.

This clone was seen only a few times. The V call is TRBV10-3, the J call TRBJ2-7, with 10 bases that match TRBD1. Trimming at V came to 4 bases and at J to 7 bases, leaving 4 bases not matched to a gene. The CDR3 contains 13 residues. Germline CDR1 and CDR2: ENHRY and SYGVKD. CDR3 residues: CAISGTGGWEQYF. The CDR3 coding sequence is TGTGCCATCAGTGGGACAGGGGGGTGGGAGCAGTACTTC.

This clone appeared a few times. The same CDR3 also results from other DNA sequences found in this sample. CDR3 amino acids: CSVEEDRYQPQHF. As DNA, the CDR3 is TGCAGCGTTGAAGAGGACAGGTATCAGCCCCAGCATTTT. V gene TRBV29-1 combines with J gene TRBJ1-5; TRBD1 aligns across 7 bases. Per germline, CDR1 SQVTM and CDR2 ANQGSEA. V shed 0 bases and J 5 bases; nucleotides not matched to a gene: 1. The CDR3 extends over 13 amino acids. Together with reference TRBV29-1 and TRBJ1-5, the CDR3 gives the full variable domain: SAVISQKPSRDICQRGTSLTIQCQVDSQVTMMFWYRQQPGQSLTLIATANQGSEATYESGFVIDKFPISRPNLTFSTLTVSNMSPEDSSIYLCSVEEDRYQPQHFGDGTRLSIL.

The rearrangement links TRBV1 to TRBJ2-7; TRBD1 is the table's D call and was not checked against the DNA. TRBV1 represents a pseudogene. There are 15 residues in the CDR3. The DNA for the CDR3 is TGCACCAGCAGCCAAGATCTCAGGGAAACCTACGAGCAGTACTTC. It specifies CTSSQDLRETYEQYF.

The chain links TRBV11-2 to TRBJ2-6; D remains ambiguous. The CDR3 loop spans 12 amino acids. Germline V gene data show CDR1 as SGHAT and CDR2 as FQNNGV. Trimming pared 3 bases from V and 9 bases from J, leaving 6 bases between. The CDR3 DNA reads as TGTGCCAGCAGCTTTGAAGGCAACGTCCTGACTTTC. Translated: CASSFEGNVLTF.

The chain recombines TRBV14 with TRBJ1-5; 9 nucleotides match TRBD1. The germline gives CDR1 SGHDN, CDR2 FVKESK. Unmatched junction bases numbered 15, after V lost 2 bases and J lost 7 bases. The CDR3 runs 18 residues. CDR3 amino acids: CASSQKRGQGRGRQPQHF. CDR3 sequence (DNA): TGTGCCAGCAGCCAAAAACGGGGACAGGGTCGGGGAAGACAGCCCCAGCATTTT.

This clone was counted once. In nucleotides, the CDR3 is TGTGCCAGCAGTTCAGGCAGGCCCCAGCATTTT. It is translated as CASSSGRPQHF. V gene TRBV28 combines with J gene TRBJ1-5; no clear D. CDR1 and CDR2 from the germline V gene are MDHEN and SYDVKM. Trimming stripped 4 bases from V and 9 bases from J, with 7 bases between. The CDR3 consists of 11 residues.

V and J are TRBV19 and TRBJ1-1, with D unresolved. CDR3 length: 14 amino acids. Trimming took 4 bases from V and 0 from J, leaving 9 bases between them. Per the germline V gene, CDR1 is LNHDA and CDR2 is SQIVND (reference sequence). The CDR3: CASSTLRMNTEAFF. The CDR3 nucleotides read TGTGCCAGTAGTACACTGAGAATGAACACTGAAGCTTTCTTT.

About this clone: Germline is not matched at one junction end, which may reflect a read error. The gene calls are TRBV7-7 and TRBJ2-7; D remains ambiguous. CDR1 and CDR2 (germline): SSHAT, FNYEAQ (reference sequence). The CDR3 has 13 amino acids. The CDR3 here is CASSLGYGYEQYF. CDR3 DNA sequence: TGTGCTAGCAGCTTAGGATACGGGTACGAGCAGTACTTC.

This chain links TRBV5-4 with TRBJ2-3; D might be TRBD2 (5 bases). Germline loops: CDR1 SGHNT, CDR2 YYREEE (reference sequence). This CDR3 comprises 15 residues. The V and J ends lost 3 bases and 2 bases respectively, with 13 bases between them. The CDR3 here is CASSSRVGFTDTQYF. DNA for the CDR3: TGTGCCAGCAGCTCGAGGGTGGGGTTCACAGATACGCAGTATTTT.

This chain joins TRBV4-1 and TRBJ1-2; no clear D gene. Trimming took off 0 bases at V and 1 base at J, with 9 bases between the two ends. Germline CDR1 is MGHRA and CDR2 is YSYEKL. The CDR3 has 15 amino acids. DNA for the CDR3: TGCGCCAGCAGCCAAGAGCCCACGATTAACTATGGCTACACCTTC. Protein: CASSQEPTINYGYTF.

The rearrangement links TRBV21-1 to TRBJ2-7; the D call in the table, TRBD2, was not verified against the DNA. TRBV21-1 is reported as a pseudogene. This CDR3 has 14 residues. In nucleotides, the CDR3 is TGTGCCAGCAGCAAAGCGGGGAGGGCACACGAGCAGTACTTC. It translates to CASSKAGRAHEQYF.

The rearrangement links TRBV14 to TRBJ1-5; unclear D gene. In germline, CDR1 is SGHDN, CDR2 FVKESK. The V gene lost 3 bases and the J gene lost 3 bases, with 6 bases spanning the gap. The CDR3 has 13 residues. In DNA form, the CDR3 reads TGTGCCAGCAGCCAGGGCCTCAATCAGCCCCAGCATTTT. Protein sequence: CASSQGLNQPQHF.

The chain recombines TRBV4-1 with TRBJ2-1, with 8 bases matching TRBD1. V dropped 0 bases and J dropped 8; count of bases not matched to a gene: 12. Per the germline V gene, CDR1 is MGHRA and CDR2 is YSYEKL. The CDR3 extends over 17 amino acids. The CDR3 is CASSQDQGTGNLDEQFF. The CDR3 nucleotides are TGCGCCAGCAGCCAAGATCAGGGGACAGGAAATTTAGATGAGCAGTTCTTC.

This chain joins TRBV7-9 and TRBJ1-2; D is unresolved. The CDR3 contains 13 residues. From germline, CDR1 is SEHNR and CDR2 FQNEAQ (reference sequence). V was shortened by 5 bases and J by 4 bases, with 11 bases between the two germline ends. CDR3 region: CASSLGSLYGYTF. The CDR3 bases are TGTGCCAGCAGCCTGGGGTCCCTCTATGGCTACACCTTC.

V is TRBV27 and J is TRBJ2-7; a possible D gene is TRBD2 (6 bases). The germline V gene has CDR1 MNHEY and CDR2 SMNVEV (reference sequence). Trimming pared 8 bases from V and 3 bases from J, leaving 11 bases between. This CDR3 region has 12 residues. CDR3 amino acids: CASRAGLYEQYF. The CDR3 DNA reads as TGTGCCAGCCGGGCGGGACTCTACGAGCAGTACTTC.

This sequence joins TRBV28 and TRBJ2-5, with 9 bases identical to TRBD2. The CDR3 length is 17 residues. Germline V CDR1 and CDR2: MDHEN, SYDVKM. V dropped 6 bases and J dropped 1; count of bases not matched to a gene: 12. CDR3 sequence (DNA): TGTGCCAGCAGCCTAGGGGTGGCGGGAGGGGGCCAAGAGACCCAGTACTTC. Translating it yields CASSLGVAGGGQETQYF.

In its sample, this clone was seen once. The V and J genes are TRBV10-2 and TRBJ1-1, with D tentatively TRBD1 (6 bases). Per germline, CDR1 WSHSY and CDR2 SAAADI. The CDR3 runs to 14 residues. V was trimmed by 8 bases and J by 2 bases, leaving 15 bases between them. The CDR3 coding sequence is TGCGCCAGCTCCCTAGGGGGAAGAAACACTGAAGCTTTCTTT. It yields the protein CASSLGGRNTEAFF.

The chain uses TRBV7-8 and TRBJ2-3; D unclear. This CDR3 spans 12 amino acids. Trimming removed 2 bases at V and 6 bases at J, with 6 bases between. Per the germline V gene, CDR1 is SGHVS and CDR2 is FQNEAQ. CDR3 sequence (DNA): TGTGCCAGCAGCTTAATATCCGATACGCAGTATTTT. It encodes CASSLISDTQYF.

V gene TRBV7-2 combines with J gene TRBJ2-7; maybe TRBD1 (5 bases). Germline V CDR1 and CDR2: SGHTA, FQGNSA. Deletions cut 3 bases from V and 0 bases from J, with 15 bases between. The CDR3 contains 16 residues. The CDR3 DNA reads TGTGCCAGCAGCTTTAGGGGCGTGGGGCTCTCCTACGAGCAGTACTTC. Protein product: CASSFRGVGLSYEQYF.

This chain uses TRBV14 with TRBJ2-1; 7 bases align to TRBD2. CDR1 and CDR2 (germline): SGHDN, FVKESK. The CDR3 spans 18 residues. V was clipped by 0 bases and J by 1 base; unmatched bases: 9. This chain's CDR3 is CASSQEGWGGGSYNEQFF. For the CDR3, the DNA is TGTGCCAGCAGCCAAGAGGGTTGGGGCGGGGGATCCTACAATGAGCAGTTCTTC.